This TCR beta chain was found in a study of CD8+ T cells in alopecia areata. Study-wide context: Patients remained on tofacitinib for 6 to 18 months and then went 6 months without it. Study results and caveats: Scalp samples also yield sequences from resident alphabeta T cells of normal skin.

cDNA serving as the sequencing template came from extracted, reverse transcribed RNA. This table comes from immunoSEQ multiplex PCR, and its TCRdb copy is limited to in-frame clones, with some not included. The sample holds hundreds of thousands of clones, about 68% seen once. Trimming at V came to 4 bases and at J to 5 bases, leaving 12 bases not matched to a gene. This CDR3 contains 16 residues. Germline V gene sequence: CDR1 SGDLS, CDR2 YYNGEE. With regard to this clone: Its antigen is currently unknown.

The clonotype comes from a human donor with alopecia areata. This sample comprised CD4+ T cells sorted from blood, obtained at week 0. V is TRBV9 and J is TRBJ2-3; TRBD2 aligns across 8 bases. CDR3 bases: TGTGCCAGCAGCCCACCCGGGCGGGGGGCCGGAGATACGCAGTATTTT. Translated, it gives CASSPPGRGAGDTQYF.